A selection of T cell receptor beta chains follows, all from one sample in a study of response to subunit inactivated influenza vaccine. TCRdb reprocessed the RT-PCR reads with MiXCR, giving one entry per CDR3 protein. The sample comprises about 650,000 distinct CDR3 sequences, about 15% of which are singletons, and approximately 10% rests with the top ten. The sample here was PBMCs from blood, taken approximately 12 days after vaccination. All receptors come from a man aged 50 or older who received an inactivated influenza vaccine. Both conserved end residues are part of each CDR3. D genes are given only for firm matches. Not every row has a clone size; where given, it reads once, few, many or a size class.

J | D | V | size | DNA | CDR3
TRBJ2-2 | - | TRBV11-2 | few | TGTGCCAGCAGCTTAGGTGCATTTCGAGTCCCCGGGGAGCTGTTTTTT | CASSLGAFRVPGELFF
TRBJ2-4 | - | TRBV6-5 | few | TGTGCCAGCAGTTATGGGGGAGAGGGAGCCAAAAACATTCAGTACTTC | CASSYGGEGAKNIQYF
TRBJ2-3 | TRBD1 | TRBV24-1 | once | TGTGCCACCAAGGGACAGGGGGGCACAGATACGCAGTATTTT | CATKGQGGTDTQYF
TRBJ2-3 | - | TRBV5-1 | few | TGCGCCAGCAGCTTGGGGGCTGGAGATGTCAGCACAGATACGCAGTATTTT | CASSLGAGDVSTDTQYF
TRBJ1-5 | - | TRBV7-9 | many | TGTGCCAGCAGCTTAGCAGGTCAGCCCCAGCATTTT | CASSLAGQPQHF
TRBJ1-2 | TRBD1 | TRBV12-3/TRBV12-4 | few | TGTGCCAGCAGGGGGGACAGGTCCCCCTATGGCTACACCTTC | CASRGDRSPYGYTF
TRBJ2-4 | - | TRBV6-1 | few | TGTGCCAGCAGCCTGATACGTTTATGGGCCAAAAACATTCAGTACTTC | CASSLIRLWAKNIQYF
TRBJ2-7 | - | TRBV20-1 | - | TGCAGTGCTAGTCAGACAGACTCCTACGAGCAGTACTTC | CSASQTDSYEQYF
TRBJ2-3 | - | TRBV5-1 | few | TGCGCCAGCAGCTTGTTCGGCGAGTACGCAGATACGCAGTATTTT | CASSLFGEYADTQYF
TRBJ2-5 | - | TRBV2 | few | TGTGCCAGCAGTTACAGGACGAGTTCGGGGGACCAGTACTTC | CASSYRTSSGDQYF
TRBJ2-5 | - | TRBV7-9 | few | TGTGCCAGCAGCCAGCAGCGGGAGACCCAGTACTTC | CASSQQRETQYF
TRBJ2-1 | - | TRBV3-1 | few | TGTGCCAGCAGCCAAGATCTCAGTAAGTCGAGAGAGCAGTTCTTC | CASSQDLSKSREQFF
TRBJ2-7 | TRBD1 | TRBV12-3/TRBV12-4 | few | TGTGCCAGCAGTTTTAGGGACAGTTTCTCCTACGAGCAGTACTTC | CASSFRDSFSYEQYF
TRBJ2-1 | TRBD2 | TRBV29-1 | many | TGCAGTACTAGCGGGAGTCGAAACAATGAGCAGTTCTTC | CSTSGSRNNEQFF
TRBJ2-2 | - | TRBV15 | - | TGTGCCACCAGCAGGCTTATAGGGAACACCGGGGAGCTGTTTTTT | CATSRLIGNTGELFF
TRBJ2-1 | - | TRBV10-3 | few | TGTGCCATCAGTTGGGACTCCTCCGGGGGTGAGCAGTTCTTC | CAISWDSSGGEQFF
TRBJ1-1 | - | TRBV20-1 | few | TGCAGTGCTAGAGATCTAGGCCTGGGGGGCATCACTGAAGCTTTCTTT | CSARDLGLGGITEAFF